A single sample gave rise to the 8 T cell receptor beta chains below, sequenced in a study of blood T cell repertoires in COVID-19. Clones were read by immunoSEQ multiplex PCR, and TCRdb kept only the in-frame ones, dropping some. The sample lists around 340,000 clones, about nine tenths occurring once. The sequenced sample was peripheral blood. The origin of the receptors is an older woman with COVID-19, enrolled during active disease.

The V call is TRBV7-9, the J call TRBJ1-2, with a tentative D call TRBD1 (6 bases). Germline CDR1 reads SEHNR; CDR2 reads FQNEAQ (reference sequence). CDR3 length equals 14 residues. V lost 4 bases to trimming and J lost 1 base, with 10 bases between them. The CDR3 nucleotides are TGTGCCAGCAGCTCACAGGGATTTAACTATGGCTACACCTTC. It specifies CASSSQGFNYGYTF.

The chain combines TRBV24-1 with TRBJ1-2; TRBD1 is a possible D gene (6 bases). The CDR3 consists of 13 residues. Trimming removed 9 bases at V and 8 bases at J, with 18 bases between. The germline gives CDR1 KGHDR, CDR2 SFDVKD. The CDR3 nucleotides are TGTGCCACCGCCCAGGGGAGTCAGGAGGGCTACACCTTC. Translation gives CATAQGSQEGYTF.

The chain carries TRBV3-1 (or the pseudogene TRBV3-2) and TRBJ1-6; D is undetermined. Trimming left V 1 base short and J 7 bases short, with 11 bases between. The CDR3 is 15 residues long. Looked up from germline, CDR1 is LGHDT and CDR2 is YNNKEL (reference sequence). DNA of the CDR3: TGTGCCAGCAGCCAAGTCGGGTCTGGCAATTCACCCCTCCACTTT. This translates into CASSQVGSGNSPLHF.

The CDR3 is CASSVTGGTNYGYTF. The CDR3 DNA is TGCGCCAGCAGCGTGACAGGGGGAACTAACTATGGCTACACCTTC. The chain employs TRBV5-1 and TRBJ1-2, with 9 positions matching TRBD1. The CDR3 extends over 15 amino acids. Per the germline V gene, CDR1 is SGHRS and CDR2 is YFSETQ. After removal of 4 bases from V and 0 bases from J, the junction contained 4 bases not matched to a gene.

J is TRBJ1-1 and V is TRBV6-2 or TRBV6-3; D unclear. This CDR3 is 18 amino acids long. V was clipped by 5 bases and J by 1 base, with 23 bases between them. Germline V gene data show CDR1 as MNHEY and CDR2 as SVGEGT. For the CDR3, the DNA is TGTGCCAGCAGTGCCTCGCACAGCAAACTGTTCTCGAACACTGAAGCTTTCTTT. It yields the protein CASSASHSKLFSNTEAFF.

The chain links TRBV5-5 to TRBJ2-3; D is unresolved. Trimming left V 4 bases short and J 5 bases short, with 8 bases between. The CDR3 totals 12 residues. Looked up from germline, CDR1 is SGHKS and CDR2 is YYEKEE (reference sequence). The CDR3 protein is CASSRVGDTQYF. The CDR3 nucleotides are TGTGCCAGCAGCCGGGTTGGAGATACGCAGTATTTT.

This rearrangement joins TRBV5-1 to TRBJ2-5; 9 positions agree with TRBD1. Germline-derived CDR1 and CDR2 are SGHRS and YFSETQ. V was clipped by 4 bases and J by 5 bases; unmatched bases: 12. This CDR3 is built from 16 residues. CDR3: CASSHMVGTGPETQYF. The CDR3 nucleotides read TGCGCCAGCAGCCACATGGTGGGGACAGGGCCGGAGACCCAGTACTTC. Supplemented by reference TRBV5-1 and TRBJ2-5, the full variable domain reads KAGVTQTPRYLIKTRGQQVTLSCSPISGHRSVSWYQQTPGQGLQFLFEYFSETQRNKGNFPGRFSGRQFSNSRSEMNVSTLELGDSALYLCASSHMVGTGPETQYFGPGTRLLVL.

The chain links TRBV5-6 to TRBJ1-4; 7 nucleotides line up with TRBD1. The CDR3 sequence is 14 residues long. Losses at the gene ends were 5 bases for V and 2 bases for J; bases not matched to a gene: 3. The germline V gene encodes CDR1 SGHDT and CDR2 YYEEEE. CDR3 region: CASSRDSTNEKLFF. The CDR3 DNA follows: TGTGCCAGCAGTCGGGACAGCACTAATGAAAAACTGTTTTTT.